The sequence of this T cell receptor (beta chain) was determined in a study of blood T cell repertoires in COVID-19. Clones were read by immunoSEQ multiplex PCR, and TCRdb kept only the in-frame ones, dropping some. The table includes 140,000 to 150,000 clones, roughly 84% detected once. With 1 base removed from V and 4 bases from J, the gap between germline ends came to 11 bases. CDR3 length equals 15 residues. Germline assignment: CDR1 LNHDA and CDR2 SQIVND (reference sequence). The chain links TRBV19 to TRBJ2-1, with D possibly matching TRBD2 (5 bases). Sequencing was done on a sample of peripheral blood. This sequence was found in a man aged 60 to 75 with active or convalescent COVID-19. The CDR3, as DNA: TGTGCCAGTAGTATAGGGACTTATGTTTACAATGAGCAGTTCTTC. Its protein product is CASSIGTYVYNEQFF.